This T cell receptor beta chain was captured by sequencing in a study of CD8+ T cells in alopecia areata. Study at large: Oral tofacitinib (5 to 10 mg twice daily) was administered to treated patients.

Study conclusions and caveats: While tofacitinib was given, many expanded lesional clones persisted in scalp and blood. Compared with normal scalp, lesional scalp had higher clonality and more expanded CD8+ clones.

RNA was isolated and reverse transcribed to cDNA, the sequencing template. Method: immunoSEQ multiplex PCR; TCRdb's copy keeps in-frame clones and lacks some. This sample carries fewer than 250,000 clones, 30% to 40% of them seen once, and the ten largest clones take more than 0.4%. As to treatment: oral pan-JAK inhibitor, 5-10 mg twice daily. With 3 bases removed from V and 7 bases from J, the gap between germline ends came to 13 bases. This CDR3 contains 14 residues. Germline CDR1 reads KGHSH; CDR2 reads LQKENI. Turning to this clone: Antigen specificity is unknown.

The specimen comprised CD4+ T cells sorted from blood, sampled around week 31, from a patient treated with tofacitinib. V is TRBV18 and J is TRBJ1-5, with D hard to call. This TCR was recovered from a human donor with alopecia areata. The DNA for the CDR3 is TGTGCCAGCTCACCCGCTATCGGGGAACAGCCCCAGCATTTT. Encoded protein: CASSPAIGEQPQHF.